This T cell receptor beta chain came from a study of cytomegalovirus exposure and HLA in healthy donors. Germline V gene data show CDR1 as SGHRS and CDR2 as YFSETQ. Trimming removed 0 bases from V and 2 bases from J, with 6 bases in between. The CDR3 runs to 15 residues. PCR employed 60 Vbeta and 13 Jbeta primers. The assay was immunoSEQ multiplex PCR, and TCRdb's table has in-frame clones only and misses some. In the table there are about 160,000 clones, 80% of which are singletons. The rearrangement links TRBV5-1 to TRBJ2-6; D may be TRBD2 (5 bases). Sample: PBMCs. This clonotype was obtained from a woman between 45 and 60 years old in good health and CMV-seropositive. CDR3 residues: CASSLAGTGANVLTF. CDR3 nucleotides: TGCGCCAGCAGCTTGGCCGGGACTGGGGCCAACGTCCTGACTTTC.